Listed here are 18 T cell receptor beta chains from one sample, sequenced in a study of tumor-infiltrating lymphocytes in primary liver carcinoma. The researchers produced TCR beta cDNA from roughly 500 ng total RNA with a constant-region primer. Libraries for TCR beta were built through three nested multiplex PCR rounds, which together made up a slightly modified ARM-PCR procedure. Forward primers for TRBV1-TRBV30 and a C-beta reverse primer served the first two PCR rounds, at approximately 10 cycles each. TCRdb re-analysed the multiplex PCR reads in MiXCR, keeping a single row per CDR3 protein. The table records approximately 330,000 distinct CDR3 sequences, roughly 61% of them present only once. Blood RNA was derived from unsorted whole blood, and germline DNA was extracted too. Input material: peripheral blood. The receptor source for this set is a man aged 35 to 55 with primary liver carcinoma and hepatitis B virus infection.

As to this clonotype: A junction end diverges from the germline sequence, so it may reflect a read error. The gene calls are TRBV11-2 and TRBJ2-7; 10 nucleotides line up with TRBD2. This CDR3 has 14 amino acids. From germline, CDR1 is SGHAT and CDR2 FQNNGV. CDR3 sequence (DNA): TGTGCCAGCAGCACATGGTCTAGCGGGAGCGAGGAGTACTTC. Protein: CASSTWSSGSEEYF.

This chain links TRBV4-1 with TRBJ1-6; D possibly corresponds to TRBD1 (6 bases). CDR3 length equals 18 residues. Germline V gene sequence: CDR1 MGHRA, CDR2 YSYEKL. Trimming removed 0 bases from V and 9 bases from J, with 21 bases in between. The CDR3 loop reads CASSQDGNWGLLGSPLHF. CDR3 coding DNA: TGCGCCAGCAGCCAAGATGGGAACTGGGGGCTATTAGGTTCACCCCTCCACTTT.

V and J are TRBV4-1 and TRBJ2-7; 9 bases are shared with TRBD1. This CDR3 is 15 amino acids long. The trim removed 3 bases at V and 4 bases at J, leaving 7 bases unmatched. Germline CDR1 is MGHRA and CDR2 is YSYEKL. This chain's CDR3 is CASSHDGTGTYEQYF. The CDR3 nucleotides read TGCGCCAGCAGCCACGACGGGACAGGGACTTACGAGCAGTACTTC.

A remark on this clonotype: Given a much more abundant clone one base away, this may be a read error. V and J are TRBV6-1 and TRBJ2-2, with a possible D match to TRBD1 (6 bases). This CDR3 region has 17 residues. From germline, CDR1 is MNHNS and CDR2 SASEGT. The CDR3 loop is CTSSEFPSAQGTGELFF. As DNA, the CDR3 is TGTACCAGCAGTGAATTTCCATCGGCGCAGGGGACCGGGGAGCTGTTTTTT.

The rearrangement joins TRBV12-3 or TRBV12-4 to TRBJ2-2; 9 nucleotides agree with TRBD2. The J segment lost 9 bases and the V segment lost 4 bases, leaving 12 bases of the junction unmatched. The CDR3 is made up of 16 amino acids. DNA of the CDR3: TGTGCCAGCAGTTCTTATAGCGGGAGAAAATCCAGGGAGCTGTTTTTT. Protein: CASSSYSGRKSRELFF.

V is TRBV11-1 and J is TRBJ2-5; D possibly corresponds to TRBD2 (5 bases). The germline V gene has CDR1 SGHAT and CDR2 FQDESV (reference sequence). The CDR3 loop spans 15 amino acids. The CDR3 reads CVSGRAVGEEVTQYF. The DNA for the CDR3 is TGTGTCAGTGGCCGGGCGGTCGGGGAAGAGGTGACCCAGTACTTC.

The rearrangement links TRBV11-2 to TRBJ2-1; D gene ambiguous. From germline, CDR1 is SGHAT and CDR2 FQNNGV. Trimming left V 6 bases short and J 3 bases short, with 12 bases between. The CDR3 consists of 14 residues. CDR3 DNA sequence: TGTGCCAGCAGTTCCGCATGCAACTACAATGAGCAGTTCTTC. Its translation: CASSSACNYNEQFF. The variable domain in full, with the rest retrieved from reference TRBV11-2 and TRBJ2-1, is EAGVAQSPRYKIIEKRQSVAFWCNPISGHATLYWYQQILGQGPKLLIQFQNNGVVDDSQLPKDRFSAERLKGVDSTLKIQPAKLEDSAVYLCASSSACNYNEQFFGPGTRLTVL.

J is TRBJ2-7 and V is TRBV11-2, with D possibly being TRBD1 (6 bases). This CDR3 contains 12 residues. Trimming removed 0 bases from V and 11 bases from J, with 11 bases in between. Germline CDR1 SGHAT, CDR2 FQNNGV. CDR3 residues: CASSLDRRDKYF. The CDR3 bases are TGTGCCAGCAGCTTAGATCGAAGGGACAAGTACTTC. Complete variable domain (other parts from reference TRBV11-2 and TRBJ2-7): EAGVAQSPRYKIIEKRQSVAFWCNPISGHATLYWYQQILGQGPKLLIQFQNNGVVDDSQLPKDRFSAERLKGVDSTLKIQPAKLEDSAVYLCASSLDRRDKYFGPGTRLTVT.

This chain connects TRBV11-1 to TRBJ2-1; unclear D gene. In germline, CDR1 is SGHAT, CDR2 FQDESV (reference sequence). V lost 8 bases and J lost 7, with 24 bases in between. The CDR3 sequence is 16 residues long. The CDR3 loop reads CASGPPPGLARNEQFF. The CDR3 DNA sequence: TGTGCCAGCGGCCCCCCACCCGGGCTCGCGAGGAATGAGCAGTTCTTC.

Turning to this clonotype: Since a much larger clone is just one base distant, this may be a read error. The CDR3 here is CASSRRSGAEDTQHF. The DNA for the CDR3 is TGTGCCAGCAGCCGGAGGAGCGGGGCGGAGGATACGCAGCATTTT. The chain joins TRBV4-2 to TRBJ2-3, with a weak D call TRBD1 (5 bases). The J call may not be correct, given that the DNA end is closer to TRBJ1-5. The CDR3 contains 15 residues. Germline-derived CDR1 and CDR2 are LGHNA and YNFKEQ.

For this clonotype: One end of the junction varies from germline; a read error may be responsible. The J gene is TRBJ2-2, the V gene TRBV7-3, with D maybe TRBD1 (5 bases). This CDR3 is built from 14 residues. Germline values: CDR1 SGHTA, CDR2 FQGTGA. CDR3 region: CASSPRGYTRELFF. The CDR3 nucleotides read TGTGCCAGCAGCCCCCGAGGTTACACCAGGGAACTGTTTTTT.

About this clonotype itself: One end of the junction fails to match germline, which may point to a read error. Here the CDR3 DNA reads TGTGTCAGCAGCCAGGGACTAGCGGGGGGGTCCTACAATGAGCAGTTCTTC. Its protein product is CVSSQGLAGGSYNEQFF. V and J are TRBV11-2 and TRBJ2-1, with 16 bases lining up with TRBD2. Germline assignment: CDR1 SGHAT and CDR2 FQNNGV. The CDR3 totals 17 residues. Together with reference TRBV11-2 and TRBJ2-1, the CDR3 gives the full variable domain: EAGVAQSPRYKIIEKRQSVAFWCNPISGHATLYWYQQILGQGPKLLIQFQNNGVVDDSQLPKDRFSAERLKGVDSTLKIQPAKLEDSAVYLCVSSQGLAGGSYNEQFFGPGTRLTVL.

About this clonotype: This may come from a read error, since a much larger clone is one base off. The gene calls are TRBV4-3 and TRBJ2-2; no definite D call. Germline CDR1 is LGHNA and CDR2 is YSLEER. Trimming left V 4 bases short and J 1 base short, with 10 bases between. The CDR3 length is 15 residues. The chain's CDR3 is CASSPEMGNTGELFF. CDR3 coding DNA: TGCGCCAGCAGCCCGGAGATGGGGAACACCGGGGAGCTGTTTTTT.

A remark on this clonotype: At one boundary the junction diverges from the germline segment, which might be a read error. The chain combines TRBV11-2 with TRBJ2-1; D gene ambiguous. Germline V gene data show CDR1 as SGHAT and CDR2 as FQNNGV. The CDR3 consists of 15 residues. In DNA form, the CDR3 reads TGTGCAAGCAGCTTATCGGGCCCAGCTGTCAGTGAGCAGTTCTTC. Protein product: CASSLSGPAVSEQFF.

The V and J genes are TRBV12-5 and TRBJ2-1, with D possibly TRBD2 on 6 matching bases. Trimming shortened V by 3 bases and J by 9 bases, and 18 bases separated the two germline ends. This CDR3 contains 15 residues. CDR1 and CDR2 (germline): LGHNT, FRNRAP. CDR3 coding DNA: TGTGCTAGTGGTTTTGAAACGGGAGTTGCAGTTGAGCAGTTCTTC. Its translation is CASGFETGVAVEQFF.

Points on this clonotype: Germline and junction disagree at one end, which may indicate a read error. This CDR3 is CASCSETGISYEQYF. In DNA form, the CDR3 reads TGTGCCAGCTGTTCGGAGACAGGGATCTCCTACGAACAGTACTTC. This chain links TRBV11-2 with TRBJ2-7; TRBD1 aligns across 7 bases. The CDR3 consists of 15 residues. Germline CDR1 is SGHAT and CDR2 is FQNNGV.

V usage is TRBV11-2 and J usage is TRBJ2-5, with unresolved D. The CDR3 spans 15 residues. Looked up from germline, CDR1 is SGHAT and CDR2 is FQNNGV. Trimming removed 5 bases from V and 2 bases from J, with 15 bases in between. CDR3 protein: CASSSGPERQETQYF. The CDR3 coding sequence is TGTGCCAGCAGCAGTGGACCCGAACGTCAAGAGACCCAGTACTTC. The variable domain in full, with the rest retrieved from reference TRBV11-2 and TRBJ2-5, is EAGVAQSPRYKIIEKRQSVAFWCNPISGHATLYWYQQILGQGPKLLIQFQNNGVVDDSQLPKDRFSAERLKGVDSTLKIQPAKLEDSAVYLCASSSGPERQETQYFGPGTRLLVL.

This clonotype came up many times. The chain joins TRBV7-9 to TRBJ1-2; D gene uncertain. This CDR3 comprises 12 residues. V was cut by 4 bases and J by 5 bases, with 8 bases left in between. Germline V gene lookup returns CDR1 SEHNR and CDR2 FQNEAQ (reference sequence). CDR3: CASSSNFYGYTF. The CDR3 nucleotides read TGTGCCAGCAGCTCTAATTTTTATGGCTACACCTTC.